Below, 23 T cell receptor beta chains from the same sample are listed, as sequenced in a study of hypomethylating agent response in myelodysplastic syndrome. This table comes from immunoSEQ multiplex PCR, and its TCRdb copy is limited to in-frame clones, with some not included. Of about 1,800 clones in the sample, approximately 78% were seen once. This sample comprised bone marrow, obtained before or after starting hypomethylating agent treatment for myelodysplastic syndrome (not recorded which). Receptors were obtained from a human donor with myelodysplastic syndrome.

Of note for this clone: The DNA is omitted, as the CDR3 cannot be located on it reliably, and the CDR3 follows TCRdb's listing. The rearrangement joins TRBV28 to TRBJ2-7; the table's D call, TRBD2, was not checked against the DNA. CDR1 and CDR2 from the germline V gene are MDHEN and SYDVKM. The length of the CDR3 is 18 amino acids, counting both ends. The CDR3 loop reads CASSSSGLAGGPPYEQYF.

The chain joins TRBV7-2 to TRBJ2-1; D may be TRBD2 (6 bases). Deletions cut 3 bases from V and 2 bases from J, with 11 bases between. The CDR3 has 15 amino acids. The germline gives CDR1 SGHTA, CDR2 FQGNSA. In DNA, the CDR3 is TGTGCCAGCAGCTTTCACACGGGGGCCTACAATGAGCAGTTCTTC. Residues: CASSFHTGAYNEQFF.

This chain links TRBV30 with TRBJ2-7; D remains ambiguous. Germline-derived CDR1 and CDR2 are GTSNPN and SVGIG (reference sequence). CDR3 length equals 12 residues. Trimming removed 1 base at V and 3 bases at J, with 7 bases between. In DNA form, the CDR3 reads TGTGCCTGGAGTGAAGGGAACTACGAGCAGTACTTC. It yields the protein CAWSEGNYEQYF.

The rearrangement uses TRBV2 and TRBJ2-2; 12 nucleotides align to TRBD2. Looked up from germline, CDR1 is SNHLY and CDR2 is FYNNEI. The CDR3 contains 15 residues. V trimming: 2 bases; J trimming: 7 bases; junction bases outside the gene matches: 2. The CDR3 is CASSERGLAGGELFF. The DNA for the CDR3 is TGTGCCAGCAGTGAAAGGGGACTAGCGGGCGGGGAGCTGTTTTTT.

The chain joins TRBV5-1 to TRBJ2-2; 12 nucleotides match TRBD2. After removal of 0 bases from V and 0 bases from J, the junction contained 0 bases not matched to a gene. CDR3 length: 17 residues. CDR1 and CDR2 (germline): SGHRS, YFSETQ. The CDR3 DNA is TGCGCCAGCAGCTTGGGACTAGCGGGAGCGAACACCGGGGAGCTGTTTTTT. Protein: CASSLGLAGANTGELFF.

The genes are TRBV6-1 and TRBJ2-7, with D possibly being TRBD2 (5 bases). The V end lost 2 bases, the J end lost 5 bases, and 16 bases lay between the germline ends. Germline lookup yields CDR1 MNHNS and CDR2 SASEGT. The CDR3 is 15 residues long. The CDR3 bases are TGTGCCAGCAGTGAAAGGGTCGGGGTGTCGGACGAGCAGTACTTC. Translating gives CASSERVGVSDEQYF.

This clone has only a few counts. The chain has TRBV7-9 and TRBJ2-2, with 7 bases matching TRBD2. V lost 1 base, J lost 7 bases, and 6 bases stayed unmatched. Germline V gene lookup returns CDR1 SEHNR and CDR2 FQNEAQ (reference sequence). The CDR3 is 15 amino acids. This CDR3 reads CASSLVPLAYGELFF. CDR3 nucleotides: TGTGCCAGCAGCTTAGTCCCACTAGCGTACGGGGAGCTGTTTTTT.

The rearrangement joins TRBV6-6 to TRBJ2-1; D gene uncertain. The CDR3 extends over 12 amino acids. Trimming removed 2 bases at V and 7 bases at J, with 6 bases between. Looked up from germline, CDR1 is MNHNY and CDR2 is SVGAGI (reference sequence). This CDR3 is CASSYGRNEQFF. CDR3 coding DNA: TGTGCCAGCAGTTACGGCAGGAATGAGCAGTTCTTC.

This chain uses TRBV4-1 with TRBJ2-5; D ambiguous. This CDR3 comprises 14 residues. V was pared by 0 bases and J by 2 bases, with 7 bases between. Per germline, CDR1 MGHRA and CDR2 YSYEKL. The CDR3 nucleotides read TGCGCCAGCAGCCAAGAGGGCAGACAAGAGACCCAGTACTTC. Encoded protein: CASSQEGRQETQYF.

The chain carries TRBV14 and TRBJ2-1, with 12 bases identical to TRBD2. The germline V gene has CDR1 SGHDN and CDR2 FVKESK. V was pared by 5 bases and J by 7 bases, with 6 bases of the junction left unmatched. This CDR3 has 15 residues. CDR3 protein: CASSSSGGAGNEQFF. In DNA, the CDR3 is TGTGCCAGCAGCTCTAGCGGGGGGGCGGGGAATGAGCAGTTCTTC.

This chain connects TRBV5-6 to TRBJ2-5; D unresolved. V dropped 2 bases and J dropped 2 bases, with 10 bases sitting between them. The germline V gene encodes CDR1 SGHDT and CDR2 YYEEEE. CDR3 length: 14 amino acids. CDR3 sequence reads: CASSFNRPQETQYF. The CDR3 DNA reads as TGTGCCAGCAGCTTTAACAGACCGCAAGAGACCCAGTACTTC.

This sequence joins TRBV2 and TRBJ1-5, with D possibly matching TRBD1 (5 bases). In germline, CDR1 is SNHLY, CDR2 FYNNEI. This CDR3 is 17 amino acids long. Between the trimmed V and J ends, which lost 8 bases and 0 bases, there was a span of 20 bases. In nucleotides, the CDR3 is TGTGCCAGCCCCCAGGGAAGAGAAGTAGATAGCAATCAGCCCCAGCATTTT. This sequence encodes CASPQGREVDSNQPQHF. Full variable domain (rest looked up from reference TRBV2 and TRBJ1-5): EPEVTQTPSHQVTQMGQEVILRCVPISNHLYFYWYRQILGQKVEFLVSFYNNEISEKSEIFDDQFSVERPDGSNFTLKIRSTKLEDSAMYFCASPQGREVDSNQPQHFGDGTRLSIL.

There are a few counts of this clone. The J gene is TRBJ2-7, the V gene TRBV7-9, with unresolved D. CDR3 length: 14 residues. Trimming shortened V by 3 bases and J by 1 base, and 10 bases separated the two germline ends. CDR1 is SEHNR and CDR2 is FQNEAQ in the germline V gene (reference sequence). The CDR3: CASSFSPVSYEQYF. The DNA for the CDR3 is TGTGCCAGCAGCTTCTCCCCCGTATCCTACGAGCAGTACTTC.

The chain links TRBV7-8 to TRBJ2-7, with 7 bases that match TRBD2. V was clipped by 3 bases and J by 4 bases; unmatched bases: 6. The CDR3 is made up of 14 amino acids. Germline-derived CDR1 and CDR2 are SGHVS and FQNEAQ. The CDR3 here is CASSFSGVGYEQYF. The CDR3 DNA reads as TGTGCCAGCAGCTTCAGCGGGGTCGGGTACGAGCAGTACTTC.

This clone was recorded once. The CDR3 sequence: CASSYRPANYEQYF. CDR3 coding DNA: TGTGCCAGCAGTTACCGGCCAGCCAACTACGAGCAGTACTTC. The J gene is TRBJ2-7, the V gene TRBV6-6; no reliable D call. V lost 2 bases and J lost 3, with 11 bases in between. There are 14 residues in the CDR3. Per germline, CDR1 MNHNY and CDR2 SVGAGI (reference sequence).

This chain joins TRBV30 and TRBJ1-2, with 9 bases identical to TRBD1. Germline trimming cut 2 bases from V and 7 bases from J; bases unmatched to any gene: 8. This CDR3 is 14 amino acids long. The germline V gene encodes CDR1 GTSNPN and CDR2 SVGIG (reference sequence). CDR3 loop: CAWSFRDRASGYTF. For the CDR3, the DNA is TGTGCCTGGAGTTTTCGGGACAGGGCCAGTGGCTACACCTTC.

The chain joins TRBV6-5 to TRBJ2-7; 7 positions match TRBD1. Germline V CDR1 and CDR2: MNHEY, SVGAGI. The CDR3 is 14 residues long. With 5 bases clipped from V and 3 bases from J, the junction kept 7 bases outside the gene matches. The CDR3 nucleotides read TGTGCCAGCAGTCCCGACAGGGTAGTCTACGAGCAGTACTTC. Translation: CASSPDRVVYEQYF.

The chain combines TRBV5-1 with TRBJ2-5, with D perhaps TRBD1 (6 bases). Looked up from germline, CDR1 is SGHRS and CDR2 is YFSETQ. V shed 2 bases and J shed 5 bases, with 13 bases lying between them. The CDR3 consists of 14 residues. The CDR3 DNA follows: TGCGCCAGCAGCTTATCAGGACAGCGGGAGACCCAGTACTTC. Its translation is CASSLSGQRETQYF.

CDR3 bases: TGTGCCAGTAGTATTGGAGGGGGCGGCTACACCTTC. Its protein product is CASSIGGGGYTF. V gene TRBV19 combines with J gene TRBJ1-2; 7 nucleotides align to TRBD1. The CDR3 sequence is 12 residues long. The V gene end was trimmed by 3 bases and the J gene end by 8 bases; junction bases not matched to a gene: 3. CDR1 and CDR2 (germline): LNHDA, SQIVND (reference sequence). Full variable domain (outside the CDR3, taken from reference TRBV19 and TRBJ1-2): DGGITQSPKYLFRKEGQNVTLSCEQNLNHDAMYWYRQDPGQGLRLIYYSQIVNDFQKGDIAEGYSVSREKKESFPLTVTSAQKNPTAFYLCASSIGGGGYTFGSGTRLTVV.

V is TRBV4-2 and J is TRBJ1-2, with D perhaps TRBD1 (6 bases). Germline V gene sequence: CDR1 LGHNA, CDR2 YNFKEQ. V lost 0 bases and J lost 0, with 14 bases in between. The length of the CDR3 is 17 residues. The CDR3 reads CASSQEAVGGANYGYTF. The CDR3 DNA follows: TGTGCCAGCAGCCAAGAGGCAGTGGGGGGCGCTAACTATGGCTACACCTTC.

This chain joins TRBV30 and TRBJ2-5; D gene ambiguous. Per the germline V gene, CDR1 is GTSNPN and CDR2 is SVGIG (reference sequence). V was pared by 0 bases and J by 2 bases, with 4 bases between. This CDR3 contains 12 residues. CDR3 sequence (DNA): TGTGCCTGGAGTGTTTCGCAAGAGACCCAGTACTTC. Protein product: CAWSVSQETQYF.

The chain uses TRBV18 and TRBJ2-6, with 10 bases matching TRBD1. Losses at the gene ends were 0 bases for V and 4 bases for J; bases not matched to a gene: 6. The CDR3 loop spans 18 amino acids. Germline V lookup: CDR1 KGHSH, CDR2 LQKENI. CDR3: CASSPPGQGPSGANVLTF. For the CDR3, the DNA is TGTGCCAGCTCACCACCGGGACAGGGGCCTTCCGGGGCCAACGTCCTGACTTTC.

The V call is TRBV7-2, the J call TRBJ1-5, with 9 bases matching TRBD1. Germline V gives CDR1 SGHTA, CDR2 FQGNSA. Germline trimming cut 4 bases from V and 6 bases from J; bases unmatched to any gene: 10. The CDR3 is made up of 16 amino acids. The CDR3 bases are TGTGCCAGCAGCTCCAGACAGGGGGTGGGGGGTCAGCCCCAGCATTTT. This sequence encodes CASSSRQGVGGQPQHF.